This T cell receptor (beta chain) was recovered during a study of naive and memory T cell subsets (dated by TCRdb to about 2017). Regarding the research as a whole: The figure summarizing these samples reported roughly 10 blood donors, 7 tuberculin skin test biopsies and 3 saline control biopsies. Skin biopsies were taken from tuberculin skin test sites or from saline-injected control sites and were processed for RNA extraction as described before. PCR2 was typically a SYBR Green qPCR stopped at a set threshold; low-input samples could instead use end-point PCR (about 6 cycles). Points the paper makes about the study in general: The potential sensitivity of the RNA-based method to TCR transcript changes with T cell activation and differentiation was acknowledged. Details of skin biopsy collection and RNA processing were not given in the paper but were referenced to earlier studies. Higher TCR numbers at tuberculin skin test sites were interpreted as T cell infiltration of a delayed type IV hypersensitivity reaction. Both types of skin biopsy reportedly yielded TCR sequences, though far more TCRs came from tuberculin skin test sites.

The method behind the library was UMI-ligation and nested PCR. Four rounds of PCR, run with the SP2 primer together with nested alpha and beta constant region primers, were used to amplify the ligated cDNA. For the blood and skin samples, reverse transcription of TCR RNA was done with SuperScript IV along with alpha and beta constant region primers. Using T4 RNA ligase 1, an oligonucleotide carrying both the Illumina SP2 primer and a UMI was ligated onto the 3' end of the cDNA. To prevent hairpin formation, the 12-nucleotide UMI was made up of two random hexamers with an eight-base spacer between them. From the second PCR onward, TCR alpha and beta chain libraries were processed separately, and dual indexing was applied for multiplexing. After pooling, the indexed libraries were analyzed by capillary electrophoresis and sequenced on either an Illumina MiSeq or NextSeq. Libraries were spiked with PhiX DNA at roughly 5-7.5% so that base diversity was increased and cluster recognition was improved. As for the authors' bioinformatics: UMIs were extracted from read 2 by Demultiplexor and combined with the TCR sequence from read 1, and reads were split according to sample indices. V and J genes and V-J junctions were identified by Decombinator, which gave every TCR a five-part identifier that included V and J deletions. UMIs were used by Collapsinator to correct sequencing errors and PCR amplification heterogeneity, so that a UMI-based abundance was obtained for each TCR. CDR3Translator turned identifiers into nucleotide sequence, translated that sequence into amino acids, and pulled out CDR3 regions based on terminal motifs. Error-corrected alpha and beta TCR counts from blood and skin were compared after normalization to input RNA amount. TCRdb's own reprocessing of the public reads used fastp at Q25 and MiXCR and kept productive beta chains. Under each unique CDR3 protein, matching rows form one entry showing the most common genes and DNA. TCRdb, rather than the study authors, made the V and J calls. The sample table holds tens of thousands of distinct CDR3 sequences, of which around 10% were seen once. The ten largest clones add up to less than 4% of the sample.

Taken with the paper, the label for treatment or condition translates to: skin biopsy from PPD injection site in Mantoux-positive individual. The study reported a robust and sensitive protocol to amplify, sequence and analyze TCRs, based on 3' ligation of a UMI-containing oligonucleotide to TCR cDNA. In individuals with a positive Mantoux test, tuberculin skin test biopsies were taken from sites that had been injected with PPD. Total RNA, without cell sorting, was DNase treated with RQ1 DNase before reverse transcription, targeting roughly 1 to 1000 ng input. Libraries were prepared from skin biopsies and whole blood to test how robust the pipeline was in samples where T cells are a minority population. For this clonotype: Which antigen it targets is not known. No much larger clonotype is one base removed from it; base qualities were not supplied.

The cysteine opens and the phenylalanine closes a CDR3 of 16 amino acids. Just CDR3 DNA is preserved here, 48 bases in frame from base 1. From a lookup of the germline V gene (reference sequence), CDR1 and CDR2 are MNHNY and SVGAGI. V is shortened by 1 base, J by 0 bases, and the region joining them spans 10 bases. This sequence originates from an adult in good health. The sequence links TRBV6-6 to TRBJ2-4; the D segment could be TRBD1, given 6 matching bases. The material was skin, obtained from a tuberculin skin test site. The CDR3 protein sequence reads: CASSYWGQLAKNIQYF. Here is the DNA: TGTGCCAGCAGTTACTGGGGGCAACTAGCCAAAAACATTCAGTACTTC.